The rows below give T cell receptor beta chains drawn from one sample of a study of blood T cells in healthy people across ages. TCRdb recomputed calls from the 5' RACE reads with MiXCR, one row per CDR3 protein. The table shows roughly 1.9 million distinct CDR3 sequences, with 35% to 50% occurring only once. The sample comprised blood. All receptors derive from a human donor in good health. Both conserved end residues are part of each CDR3. The order of the fields is CDR3 protein, CDR3 DNA, V gene, clone size, J gene, D gene. The D gene is left open where the match is weak. Size tells how often a clone was seen (once, few, many) or the class of an expanded clone, and some rows leave it out.

CSSTIQTGFPLYGYTF,TGCAGTTCCACTATCCAAACAGGGTTTCCCCTTTATGGCTACACCTTC,TRBV20-1,NA,TRBJ1-2,NA
CASSEGRGNTEAFF,TGTGCCAGCAGTGAGGGGAGGGGGAACACTGAAGCTTTCTTT,TRBV2,NA,TRBJ1-1,NA
CASRPLLAGDYEQYF,TGCGCCAGCAGACCTTTACTAGCGGGGGATTACGAGCAGTATTTC,TRBV10-1,NA,TRBJ2-7,TRBD2
CSVDQFFGNEQFF,TGCAGCGTTGATCAGTTTTTTGGCAATGAGCAGTTCTTC,TRBV29-1,few,TRBJ2-1,NA
CASSTPSGGSYNEQFF,TGTGCCAGCAGTACCCCTAGCGGGGGGTCCTACAATGAGCAGTTCTTC,TRBV28,few,TRBJ2-1,TRBD2
CASSLGAGYPPDTQYF,TGTGCCAGCAGCTTAGGAGCGGGGTATCCCCCAGATACGCAGTATTTT,TRBV7-2,NA,TRBJ2-3,TRBD2
CAISSHKAFYGYTF,TGTGCCATCAGCTCCCACAAGGCTTTTTATGGCTACACCTTC,TRBV10-3,NA,TRBJ1-2,NA
CASGRALNTEAFF,TGTGCCAGCGGAAGGGCTCTGAACACTGAAGCCTTCTTT,TRBV7-8,NA,TRBJ1-1,NA
CSVTGQMSSGANVLTF,TGCAGCGTCACGGGACAGATGAGCTCTGGGGCCAACGTCCTGACTTTC,TRBV29-1,NA,TRBJ2-6,TRBD1
CASSFFKGSNSNQPQHF,TGTGCCAGCAGTTTTTTTAAGGGGTCCAATAGCAATCAGCCCCAGCATTTT,TRBV7-8,NA,TRBJ1-5,NA
CASTPGTSGYEQYF,TGTGCCAGCACCCCCGGGACTAGTGGGTACGAGCAGTACTTC,TRBV7-2,NA,TRBJ2-7,TRBD2
CAITSTRGAGNGEQFF,TGTGCCATCACCTCAACTAGAGGCGCTGGGAATGGTGAGCAGTTCTTC,TRBV10-3,few,TRBJ2-1,NA
CSAAGIKEIQYF,TGCAGCGCGGCAGGGATAAAGGAGATCCAGTACTTC,TRBV29-1,few,TRBJ2-5,NA
CASSLGSASDTQYF,TGTGCCAGCAGCTTAGGGAGTGCCTCAGATACGCAGTATTTT,TRBV11-3,few,TRBJ2-3,NA
CASSRDDTYYEQYF,TGTGCCAGCAGCCGAGATGACACTTATTACGAGCAGTACTTC,TRBV14,few,TRBJ2-7,NA
CASSEGEGGQFF,TGTGCCAGCAGCGAAGGCGAGGGGGGGCAGTTCTTC,TRBV4-2,many,TRBJ2-1,NA
CSARGRTNTEAFF,TGCAGTGCTAGAGGACGGACGAACACTGAAGCTTTCTTT,TRBV20-1,NA,TRBJ1-1,NA
CASSPGRGEPWDYAEAFF,TGTGCCAGCAGCCCCGGGAGGGGAGAACCCTGGGATTACGCTGAAGCTTTCTTT,TRBV5-5,few,TRBJ1-1,NA
CASSLGLPKYTPQDRTYEQYF,TGCGCCAGCAGCTTGGGGTTACCCAAGTACACACCACAGGACCGAACCTACGAGCAGTACTTC,TRBV5-1,few,TRBJ2-7,NA
CSAEGLGQGYNEQFF,TGCAGTGCGGAGGGGCTCGGACAGGGCTACAATGAGCAGTTCTTC,TRBV20-1,NA,TRBJ2-1,TRBD1
CASSLSIAGGYYEQFF,TGTGCCAGCAGCTTATCGATAGCGGGGGGTTACTATGAGCAGTTCTTC,TRBV7-2,once,TRBJ2-1,TRBD2
CASSSRTGWWAPLHF,TGTGCCAGCAGTTCTAGGACAGGGTGGTGGGCACCCCTCCACTTT,TRBV28,NA,TRBJ1-6,TRBD1
CASSYDHEGTQETQYF,TGTGCCAGCAGCTATGACCATGAGGGGACCCAAGAGACCCAGTACTTC,TRBV12-3/TRBV12-4,few,TRBJ2-5,NA
CAISEPAVLDQETQYF,TGTGCCATCAGTGAGCCGGCGGTATTGGACCAAGAGACCCAGTACTTC,TRBV10-3,few,TRBJ2-5,NA
CASSFWRGGYTF,TGTGCCAGCAGCTTTTGGCGAGGTGGCTACACCTTC,TRBV5-6,NA,TRBJ1-2,NA
CSAGAGALGTF,TGCAGCGCCGGAGCAGGGGCGTTGGGCACCTTC,TRBV29-1,many,TRBJ1-2,NA
CASSEDSPREQFF,TGTGCCAGCAGCGAGGACTCCCCCCGGGAGCAGTTCTTC,TRBV7-9,NA,TRBJ2-1,NA